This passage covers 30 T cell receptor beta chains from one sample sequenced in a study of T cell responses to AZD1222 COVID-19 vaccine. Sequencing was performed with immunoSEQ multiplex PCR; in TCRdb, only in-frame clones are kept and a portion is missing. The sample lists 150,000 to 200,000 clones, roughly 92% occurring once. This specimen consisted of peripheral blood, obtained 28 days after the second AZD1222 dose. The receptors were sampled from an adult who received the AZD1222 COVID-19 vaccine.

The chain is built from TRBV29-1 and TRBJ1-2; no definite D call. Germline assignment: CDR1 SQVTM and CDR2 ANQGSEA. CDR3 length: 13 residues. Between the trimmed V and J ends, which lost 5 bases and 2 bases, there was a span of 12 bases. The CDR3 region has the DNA TGCAGCGTTATAGTTTCCACAAACTATGGCTACACCTTC. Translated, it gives CSVIVSTNYGYTF.

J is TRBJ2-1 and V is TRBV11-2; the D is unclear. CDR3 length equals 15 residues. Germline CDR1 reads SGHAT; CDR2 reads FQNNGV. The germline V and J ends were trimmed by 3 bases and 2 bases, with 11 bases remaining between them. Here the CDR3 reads CASSLLEAPYNEQFF. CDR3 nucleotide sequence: TGTGCCAGCAGCTTGCTTGAGGCCCCCTACAATGAGCAGTTCTTC.

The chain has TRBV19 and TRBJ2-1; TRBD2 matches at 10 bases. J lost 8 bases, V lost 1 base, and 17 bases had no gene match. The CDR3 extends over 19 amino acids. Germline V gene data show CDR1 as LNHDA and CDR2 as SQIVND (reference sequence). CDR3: CASSIVESLASGSFHEQFF. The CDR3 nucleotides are TGTGCCAGTAGTATAGTGGAGTCGTTAGCTAGCGGGAGTTTCCATGAGCAGTTCTTC.

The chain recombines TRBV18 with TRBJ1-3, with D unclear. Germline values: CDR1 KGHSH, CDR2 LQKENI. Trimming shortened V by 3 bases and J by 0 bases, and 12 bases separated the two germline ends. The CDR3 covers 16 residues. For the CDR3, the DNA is TGTGCCAGCTCACCTTCTGAGGCGGTCTCTGGAAACACCATATATTTT. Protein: CASSPSEAVSGNTIYF.

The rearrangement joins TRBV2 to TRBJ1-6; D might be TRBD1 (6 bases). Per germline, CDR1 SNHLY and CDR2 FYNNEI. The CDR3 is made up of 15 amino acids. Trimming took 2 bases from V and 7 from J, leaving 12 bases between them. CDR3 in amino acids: CASSETGQRNSPLHF. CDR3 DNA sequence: TGTGCCAGCAGTGAAACAGGGCAGAGGAATTCACCCCTCCACTTT. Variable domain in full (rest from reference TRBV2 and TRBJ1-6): EPEVTQTPSHQVTQMGQEVILRCVPISNHLYFYWYRQILGQKVEFLVSFYNNEISEKSEIFDDQFSVERPDGSNFTLKIRSTKLEDSAMYFCASSETGQRNSPLHFGNGTRLTVT.

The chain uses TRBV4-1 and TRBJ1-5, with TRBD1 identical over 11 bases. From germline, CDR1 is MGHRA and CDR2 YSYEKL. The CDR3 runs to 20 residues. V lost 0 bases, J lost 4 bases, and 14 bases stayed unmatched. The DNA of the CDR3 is TGCGCCAGCAGCCAAGATCTCGTCGGACAGGGGGCGGTGAGGAATCAGCCCCAGCATTTT. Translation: CASSQDLVGQGAVRNQPQHF.

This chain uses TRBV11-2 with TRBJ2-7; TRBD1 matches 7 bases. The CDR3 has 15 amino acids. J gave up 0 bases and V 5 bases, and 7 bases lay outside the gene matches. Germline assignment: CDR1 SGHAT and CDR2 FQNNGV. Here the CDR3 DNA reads TGTGCCAGCAGCGTAGTGGGGACAGACTCCTACGAGCAGTACTTC. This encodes CASSVVGTDSYEQYF.

The CDR3 sequence is CASSQVVGGSDTQYF. DNA of the CDR3: TGCGCCAGCAGCCAAGTTGTAGGGGGATCAGATACGCAGTATTTT. V and J are TRBV4-3 and TRBJ2-3; D perhaps matches TRBD1 (6 bases). Deletions cut 1 base from V and 4 bases from J, with 12 bases between. The germline gives CDR1 LGHNA, CDR2 YSLEER. The CDR3 spans 15 residues.

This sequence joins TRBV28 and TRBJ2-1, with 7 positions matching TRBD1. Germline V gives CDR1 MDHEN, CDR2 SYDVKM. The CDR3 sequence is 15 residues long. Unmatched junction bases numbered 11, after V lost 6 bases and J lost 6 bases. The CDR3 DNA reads TGTGCCAGCAGGCCGTGGAGACAGGGATTCAATGAGCAGTTCTTC. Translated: CASRPWRQGFNEQFF.

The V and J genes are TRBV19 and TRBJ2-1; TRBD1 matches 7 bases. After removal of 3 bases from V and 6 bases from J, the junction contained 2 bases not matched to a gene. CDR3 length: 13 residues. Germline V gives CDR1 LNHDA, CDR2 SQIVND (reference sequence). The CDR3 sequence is CASSIRDSNEQFF. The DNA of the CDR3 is TGTGCCAGTAGTATCAGGGACAGCAATGAGCAGTTCTTC.

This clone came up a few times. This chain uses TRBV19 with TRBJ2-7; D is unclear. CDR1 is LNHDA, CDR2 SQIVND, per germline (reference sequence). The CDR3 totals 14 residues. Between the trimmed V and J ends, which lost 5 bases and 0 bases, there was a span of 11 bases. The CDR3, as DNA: TGTGCCAGTAGTCCCTTTGGGCCCTCCTACGAGCAGTACTTC. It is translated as CASSPFGPSYEQYF.

The CDR3 reads CASSHPRGGLAGFNEQFF. The CDR3 DNA is TGTGCCAGCAGCCATCCCCGGGGGGGGTTAGCGGGCTTCAATGAGCAGTTCTTC. The chain couples TRBV4-2 to TRBJ2-1, with 8 bases matching TRBD2. The V gene end was trimmed by 3 bases and the J gene end by 6 bases; junction bases not matched to a gene: 16. This CDR3 has 18 amino acids. Germline lookup yields CDR1 LGHNA and CDR2 YNFKEQ.

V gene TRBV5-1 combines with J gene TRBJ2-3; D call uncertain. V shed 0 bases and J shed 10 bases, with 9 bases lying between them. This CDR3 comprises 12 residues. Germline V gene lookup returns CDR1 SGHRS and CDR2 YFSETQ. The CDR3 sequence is CASSLEIAPQYF. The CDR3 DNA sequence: TGCGCCAGCAGCTTGGAGATAGCCCCGCAGTATTTT.

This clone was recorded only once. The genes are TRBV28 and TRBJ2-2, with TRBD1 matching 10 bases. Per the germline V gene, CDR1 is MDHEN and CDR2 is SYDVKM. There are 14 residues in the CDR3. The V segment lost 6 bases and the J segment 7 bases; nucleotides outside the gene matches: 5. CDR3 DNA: TGTGCCAGCAGGGGACAGGGGTTAATCGGGGAGCTGTTTTTT. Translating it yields CASRGQGLIGELFF.

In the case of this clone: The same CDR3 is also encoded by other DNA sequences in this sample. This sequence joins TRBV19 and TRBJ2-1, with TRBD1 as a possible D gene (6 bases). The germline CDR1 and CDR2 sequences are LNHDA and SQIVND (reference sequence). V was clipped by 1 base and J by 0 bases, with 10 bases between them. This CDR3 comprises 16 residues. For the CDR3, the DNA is TGTGCCAGTAGTATAGTAGGGGGTAGCTCCTACAATGAGCAGTTCTTC. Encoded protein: CASSIVGGSSYNEQFF.

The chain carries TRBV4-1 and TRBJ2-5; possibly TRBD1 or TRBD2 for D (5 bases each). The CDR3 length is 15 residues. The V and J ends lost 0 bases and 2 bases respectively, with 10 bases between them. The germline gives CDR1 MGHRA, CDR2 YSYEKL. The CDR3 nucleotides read TGCGCCAGCAGCCAAGACCCGGGGCCACAAGAGACCCAGTACTTC. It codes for CASSQDPGPQETQYF.

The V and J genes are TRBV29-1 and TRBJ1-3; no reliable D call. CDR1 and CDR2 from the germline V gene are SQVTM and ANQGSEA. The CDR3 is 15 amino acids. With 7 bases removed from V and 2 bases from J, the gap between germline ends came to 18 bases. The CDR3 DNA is TGCAGCGCCCGTGACGGTTCCAGTCCTGGAAACACCATATATTTT. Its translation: CSARDGSSPGNTIYF. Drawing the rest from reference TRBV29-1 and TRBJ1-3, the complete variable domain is SAVISQKPSRDICQRGTSLTIQCQVDSQVTMMFWYRQQPGQSLTLIATANQGSEATYESGFVIDKFPISRPNLTFSTLTVSNMSPEDSSIYLCSARDGSSPGNTIYFGEGSWLTVV.

CDR3 sequence reads: CASSLIVTGGNYEQYF. CDR3 nucleotides: TGTGCCAGCAGTTTAATCGTTACAGGGGGCAATTACGAGCAGTACTTC. The J gene is TRBJ2-7, the V gene TRBV28; 9 bases fit TRBD1. Germline V gene data show CDR1 as MDHEN and CDR2 as SYDVKM. The CDR3 length is 16 residues. J was trimmed by 4 bases and V by 2 bases; bases with no gene match: 9.

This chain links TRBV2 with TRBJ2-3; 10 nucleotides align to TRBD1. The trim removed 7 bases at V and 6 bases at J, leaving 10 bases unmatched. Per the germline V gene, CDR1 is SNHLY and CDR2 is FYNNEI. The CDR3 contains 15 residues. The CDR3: CASNDRDRGRDTQYF. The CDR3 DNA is TGTGCCAGCAATGACCGGGACAGGGGTAGGGATACGCAGTATTTT.

The CDR3 spells CAWTLTGWSPLHF. The CDR3 DNA sequence: TGTGCCTGGACTCTGACAGGGTGGTCACCCCTCCACTTT. The chain employs TRBV30 and TRBJ1-6, with TRBD1 matching over 7 bases. The J segment lost 10 bases and the V segment lost 4 bases, leaving 7 bases of the junction unmatched. The CDR3 spans 13 residues. Germline loops: CDR1 GTSNPN, CDR2 SVGIG (reference sequence).

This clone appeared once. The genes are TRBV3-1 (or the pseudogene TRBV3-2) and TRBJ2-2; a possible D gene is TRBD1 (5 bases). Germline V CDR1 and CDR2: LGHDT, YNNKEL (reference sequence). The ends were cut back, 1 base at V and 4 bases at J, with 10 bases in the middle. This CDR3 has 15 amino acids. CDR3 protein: CASSQGRQGTGELFF. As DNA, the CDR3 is TGTGCCAGCAGCCAAGGACGGCAGGGCACCGGGGAGCTGTTTTTT.

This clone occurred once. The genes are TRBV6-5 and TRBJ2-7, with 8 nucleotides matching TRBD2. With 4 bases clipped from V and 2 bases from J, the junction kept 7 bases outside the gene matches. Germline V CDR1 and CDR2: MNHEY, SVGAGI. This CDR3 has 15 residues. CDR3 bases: TGTGCCAGCAGTTCCGTGAGCGGGAGCGCCTACGAGCAGTACTTC. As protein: CASSSVSGSAYEQYF.

The CDR3 reads CASREREASNQPQHF. Written as DNA, the CDR3 is TGTGCCAGCAGAGAGAGGGAGGCCAGCAATCAGCCCCAGCATTTT. The chain couples TRBV2 to TRBJ1-5; D unresolved. The CDR3 has 15 amino acids. Trimming pared 6 bases from V and 1 base from J, leaving 13 bases between. The V gene's germline CDR1 is SNHLY and CDR2 FYNNEI.

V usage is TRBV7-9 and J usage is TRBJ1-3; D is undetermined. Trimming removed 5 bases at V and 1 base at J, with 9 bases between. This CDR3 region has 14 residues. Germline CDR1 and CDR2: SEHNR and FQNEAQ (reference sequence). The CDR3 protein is CASSHAGSGNTIYF. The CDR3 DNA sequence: TGTGCCAGCAGCCACGCGGGGTCTGGAAACACCATATATTTT.

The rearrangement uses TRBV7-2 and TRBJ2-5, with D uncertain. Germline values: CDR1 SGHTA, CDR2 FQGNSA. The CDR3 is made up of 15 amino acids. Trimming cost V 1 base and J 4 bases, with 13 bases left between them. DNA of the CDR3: TGTGCCAGCAGCTTAGGGGGTCTTTCGGGAGAGACCCAGTACTTC. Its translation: CASSLGGLSGETQYF.

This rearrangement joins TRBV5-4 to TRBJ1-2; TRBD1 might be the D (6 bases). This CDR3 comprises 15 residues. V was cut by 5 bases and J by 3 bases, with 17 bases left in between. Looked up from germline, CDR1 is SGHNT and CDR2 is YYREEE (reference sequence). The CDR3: CASRGAGGGDYGYTF. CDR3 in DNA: TGTGCCAGCAGGGGGGCCGGCGGGGGAGACTATGGCTACACCTTC.

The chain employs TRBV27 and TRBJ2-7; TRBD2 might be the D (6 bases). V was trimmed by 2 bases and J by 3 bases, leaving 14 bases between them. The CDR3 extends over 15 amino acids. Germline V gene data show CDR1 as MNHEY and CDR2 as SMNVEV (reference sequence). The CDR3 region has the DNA TGTGCCAGCAGTTTAGGAAGGGGAGGACTCTACGAGCAGTACTTC. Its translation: CASSLGRGGLYEQYF.

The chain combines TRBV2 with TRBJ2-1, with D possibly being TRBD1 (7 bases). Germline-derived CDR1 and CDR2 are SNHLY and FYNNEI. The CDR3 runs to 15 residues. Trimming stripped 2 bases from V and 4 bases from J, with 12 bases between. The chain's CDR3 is CASSETAGGYNEQFF. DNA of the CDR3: TGTGCCAGCAGTGAAACGGCAGGGGGGTACAATGAGCAGTTCTTC.

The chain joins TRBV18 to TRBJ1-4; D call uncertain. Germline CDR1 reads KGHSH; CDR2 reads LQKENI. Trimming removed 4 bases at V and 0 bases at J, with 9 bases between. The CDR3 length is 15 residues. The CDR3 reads CASSRNSPTNEKLFF. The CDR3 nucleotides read TGTGCCAGCTCACGGAACAGCCCAACTAATGAAAAACTGTTTTTT. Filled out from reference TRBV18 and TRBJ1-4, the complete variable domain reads NAGVMQNPRHLVRRRGQEARLRCSPMKGHSHVYWYRQLPEEGLKFMVYLQKENIIDESGMPKERFSAEFPKEGPSILRIQQVVRGDSAAYFCASSRNSPTNEKLFFGSGTQLSVL.

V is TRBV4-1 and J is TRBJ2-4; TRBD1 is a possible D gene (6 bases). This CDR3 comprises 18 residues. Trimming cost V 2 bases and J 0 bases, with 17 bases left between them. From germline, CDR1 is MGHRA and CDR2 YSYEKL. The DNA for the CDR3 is TGCGCCAGCAGCCAACCGAGGGAAGGGGGTCTAGCCAAAAACATTCAGTACTTC. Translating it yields CASSQPREGGLAKNIQYF.